This T cell receptor (beta chain) was captured in a study of T cell responses to AZD1222 COVID-19 vaccine (dated by TCRdb to the early 2020s). Notes on the research overall: TCR sequencing covered some 250 trial participants: 200 to 220 given two doses of AZD1222 and approximately 26 given two doses of MenACWY control vaccine. Trial participants were enrolled into age subgroups of 18-55, 56-69 and 70-plus years, which contained around 150, 29 and 61 TCR-sequenced participants, respectively. Paper-wide results and their limitations: Epitopes outside the regions mutated in the B.1.351 and B.1.1.7 variants were reportedly recognized by nearly half of the unique spike-specific TCRs. Participants were mostly white British and included more females than males, and it was suggested by the authors that clonal diversity may have been underestimated. After two AZD1222 doses, both the breadth and the depth of spike-specific TCRs were significantly higher than at day 0 and than in MenACWY recipients. In the small 56-69-year group, the increase in depth fell short of significance, most likely because of low power. Because no day 14 peak-response samples were available, the repertoires could be characterized only after the peak T cell response. The vaccine-associated CD4 TCRs covered the entire spike protein, and the dominant responses fell in regions 160-218 and 743-854. Conclusions about previously exposed vaccinees are limited, since just six AZD1222 recipients were seropositive for SARS-CoV-2 at baseline.

This sample's time point label indicates: baseline before first vaccination. The treatment or condition label, read with the paper, signifies: meningococcal conjugate vaccine given as trial control. The vaccinee samples were drawn from two UK trials, COV001 and COV002, one of which was a single-blind randomized controlled phase 2/3 trial testing AZD1222 (ChAdOx1 nCoV-19) in healthy adults. For TCRbeta chain sequencing, PBMC samples from trial participants were taken at day 0 and at day 28 after the second dose. This clone turned up a few times. Its antigen target is currently unknown. Per-nucleotide qualities are absent, and no much larger clonotype sits a single base away. The CDR3 regions of human TCRbeta chains were subjected to immunosequencing. As for the original processing: Repertoire TCRs were checked for matches against a reference library of SARS-CoV-2-specific TCRs that had been generated using the MIRA antigen-specificity platform. Breadth was defined as the fraction of unique TCRs that were SARS-CoV-2-associated. Depth was defined as the fraction of total T cells that were SARS-CoV-2-associated. Using the MIRA data, each spike-specific TCR was assigned both to the spike region to which the TCR was reactive and to a CD4 or CD8 class. Log10-transformed breadth and depth values were compared by one-way ANOVA with Sidak's multiple comparisons tests. Drawn from immuneACCESS, this table holds only the in-frame rearrangements with V and J called that TCRdb kept. Clones are partly lost; checked studies trace under half to an unresolved V gene and leave the rest unexplained. Clone size and V and J calls were adopted from that table, with D and trimming inferred from the DNA. Within this sample are about 120,000 clones, with roughly 85% of them counted one time only. The ten largest account for 3% to 4% of the sample.

From the cysteine up to the phenylalanine, the CDR3 has a length of 17 residues. CDR3 DNA only is kept here, 51 bases in frame from base 1. In the germline V gene (reference sequence), CDR1 corresponds to SGHNT and CDR2 to YYREEE. V loses 2 bases, J loses 4 bases, and the germline ends lie 21 bases apart. The specimen was peripheral blood, collected on day 0 of MenACWY control vaccination. The clonotype originates from an adult in good health. In this chain, TRBV5-4 is recombined with TRBJ1-2; tentative D gene TRBD1, with 6 bases matching. This receptor carries the CDR3 CASSFPTGGGGAYGYTF. The DNA reads as follows: TGTGCCAGCAGCTTCCCCACCGGTGGGGGGGGCGCCTATGGCTACACCTTC.